This T cell receptor (beta chain) was documented in a study of regulatory T cells in long-lasting Graves disease. The germline gives CDR1 SNHLY, CDR2 FYNNEI. This CDR3 has 14 amino acids. Trimming at V came to 5 bases and at J to 5 bases, leaving 5 bases not matched to a gene. Investigators prepared the TCR beta libraries by applying iRepertoire HTBI primers and Arm-PCR of CDR3 regions. Study processing details: The samples yielded 62 TRBV and around 15 TRBJ segments. Using its own MiXCR run on the multiplex PCR reads, TCRdb lists one record per CDR3 protein. TCRdb, rather than the study authors, made the V and J calls. The sample holds approximately 400,000 distinct CDR3 sequences, 20% to 25% seen once. Time point denoted: persistent/refractory GD, antithyroid drugs over 5 years with positive TRAb. Isolated PBMC RNA provided the starting material for the TCR library. Study conclusions and caveats: Since the sample size was small, accuracy may have been reduced. Lower TCR diversity characterized persistent Graves' patients relative to newly diagnosed patients. Shared public clonotypes totalled approximately 3,000 in persistent patients, compared with about 990 in new patients.

This clonotype showed up many times. Its antigen is unidentified. The sequence was obtained from a female donor with Graves disease. The material was peripheral blood mononuclear cells (PBMCs), obtained when the disease was refractory, from a patient treated with antithyroid drugs. The rearrangement links TRBV2 to TRBJ1-2; 10 nucleotides line up with TRBD1. CDR3: CASSPDRGRYGYTF. The DNA for the CDR3 is TGTGCCAGCAGTCCAGACAGGGGGCGATATGGCTACACCTTC.